This T cell receptor beta chain was recovered during a study of CD8 T cells in Susac syndrome. Stable or active relapsing-remitting multiple sclerosis, untreated and meeting revised McDonald criteria, defined the controls. Reverse transcription of about 0.45 to 1 ug RNA was performed with random hexamers. immunoSEQ multiplex PCR amplified TCR beta CDR3 across 54 Vbeta, 13 Jbeta. TCRdb independently ran MiXCR on the immunoSEQ multiplex PCR reads; one entry per CDR3 protein. This sample carries some 120,000 distinct CDR3 sequences, 94% of them seen once, and the ten largest clones take 0.1% to 0.15%. This CDR3 region has 13 residues. V was clipped by 0 bases and J by 8 bases, with 5 bases between them. CDR1 and CDR2 from the germline V gene are LGHNA and YSLEER.

The chain uses TRBV4-3 and TRBJ1-6, with unresolved D. The sequenced sample consisted of CD4+ T cells from PBMCs. The TCR originated in a human donor with multiple sclerosis. The DNA for the CDR3 is TGCGCCAGCAGCCAAGATGGGTATTCACCCCTCCACTTT. It is translated as CASSQDGYSPLHF.